Listed here are 23 T cell receptor beta chains from one sample, sequenced in a study of shared clonotypes between healthy human individuals. Only in-frame clones appear in the TCRdb table, and some are missing; sequencing was by immunoSEQ multiplex PCR. The table has about 520,000 clones, around 95% seen once; the top ten hold around 0.066%. The specimen was naive CD4+ T cells sorted from blood. The subset is: CD45RA+ positively selected. These receptors were taken from a woman aged 25 to 39 in good health.

V and J are TRBV5-1 and TRBJ1-2, with D possibly matching TRBD1 (5 bases). Germline CDR1 and CDR2: SGHRS and YFSETQ. The CDR3 runs 13 residues. The V gene lost 5 bases and the J gene lost 6 bases, with 14 bases spanning the gap. The DNA for the CDR3 is TGCGCCAGCAGAACCGACAGCTATGATGGCTACACCTTC. The encoded protein is CASRTDSYDGYTF. Complete variable domain (other parts from reference TRBV5-1 and TRBJ1-2): KAGVTQTPRYLIKTRGQQVTLSCSPISGHRSVSWYQQTPGQGLQFLFEYFSETQRNKGNFPGRFSGRQFSNSRSEMNVSTLELGDSALYLCASRTDSYDGYTFGSGTRLTVV.

A single count supports this clone. The chain has TRBV4-1 and TRBJ1-2; no firm D call. The V gene's germline CDR1 is MGHRA and CDR2 YSYEKL. The CDR3 runs to 15 residues. Trimming took 1 base from V and 0 from J, leaving 9 bases between them. CDR3 sequence reads: CASSQGGFTNYGYTF. CDR3 DNA: TGCGCCAGCAGCCAAGGAGGCTTTACTAACTATGGCTACACCTTC.

The V and J genes are TRBV2 and TRBJ1-5; D is perhaps TRBD1 (5 bases). Trimming stripped 6 bases from V and 0 bases from J, with 12 bases between. Germline values: CDR1 SNHLY, CDR2 FYNNEI. The CDR3 has 15 residues. The CDR3 region has the DNA TGTGCCAGCAGGAGACAGACTAATAGCAATCAGCCCCAGCATTTT. Protein: CASRRQTNSNQPQHF.

The chain is built from TRBV5-1 and TRBJ2-3; 9 bases are shared with TRBD2. CDR1 is SGHRS, CDR2 YFSETQ, per germline. This CDR3 has 16 amino acids. V lost 5 bases to trimming and J lost 0 bases; unmatched junction nucleotides: 7. The CDR3 here is CASRKTGTSSTDTQYF. The DNA of the CDR3 is TGCGCCAGCAGGAAAACCGGGACTAGCAGCACAGATACGCAGTATTTT. The variable domain in full, completed from reference TRBV5-1 and TRBJ2-3, reads KAGVTQTPRYLIKTRGQQVTLSCSPISGHRSVSWYQQTPGQGLQFLFEYFSETQRNKGNFPGRFSGRQFSNSRSEMNVSTLELGDSALYLCASRKTGTSSTDTQYFGPGTRLTVL.

V is TRBV7-2 and J is TRBJ2-7; perhaps D is TRBD1 or TRBD2 (5 bases each). The germline V and J ends were trimmed by 1 base and 2 bases, with 9 bases remaining between them. The CDR3 loop spans 14 amino acids. Germline-derived CDR1 and CDR2 are SGHTA and FQGNSA. The CDR3 DNA sequence: TGTGCCAGCAGCTTAGGGGGGATGCCCTACGAGCAGTACTTC. It encodes CASSLGGMPYEQYF.

This chain joins TRBV15 and TRBJ2-1; possibly TRBD1 or TRBD2 for D (5 bases each). The CDR3 totals 14 residues. With 3 bases removed from V and 3 bases from J, the gap between germline ends came to 9 bases. In germline, CDR1 is LNHNV, CDR2 YYDKDF (reference sequence). CDR3 in amino acids: CATSRGDGYNEQFF. The CDR3, as DNA: TGTGCCACCAGCAGGGGGGATGGCTACAATGAGCAGTTCTTC.

V usage is TRBV9 and J usage is TRBJ1-5; a possible D gene is TRBD1 (5 bases). The CDR3 has 17 residues. Germline V lookup: CDR1 SGDLS, CDR2 YYNGEE. Trimming left V 2 bases short and J 7 bases short, with 22 bases between. The CDR3 coding sequence is TGTGCCAGCAGCGTCTCCAAGGGGTCGAGCCGGGCCCAGCCCCAGCATTTT. Its protein product is CASSVSKGSSRAQPQHF.

The rearrangement links TRBV11-2 to TRBJ2-7, with D possibly called TRBD1 or TRBD2 (6 bases each). The CDR3 consists of 16 residues. The V end lost 4 bases, the J end lost 1 base, and 17 bases lay between the germline ends. Germline CDR1 is SGHAT and CDR2 is FQNNGV. This CDR3 reads CASSSRRQGGSYEQYF. The CDR3 DNA follows: TGTGCCAGCAGCTCACGCCGGCAAGGGGGGTCCTACGAGCAGTACTTC.

The genes are TRBV14 and TRBJ1-2; possible D gene TRBD1, 6 bases. The CDR3 is 16 residues long. The germline gives CDR1 SGHDN, CDR2 FVKESK. Trimming shortened V by 2 bases and J by 2 bases, and 15 bases separated the two germline ends. CDR3 DNA: TGTGCCAGCAGCCAACTAATACAGGGACCGAACTATGGCTACACCTTC. Protein product: CASSQLIQGPNYGYTF.

The chain recombines TRBV6-1 with TRBJ1-1; D ambiguous. CDR1 is MNHNS and CDR2 is SASEGT in the germline V gene. The CDR3 contains 13 residues. Trimming took off 1 base at V and 4 bases at J, with 7 bases between the two ends. The chain's CDR3 is CASSEGEFTEAFF. CDR3 coding DNA: TGTGCCAGCAGTGAAGGGGAATTCACTGAAGCTTTCTTT.

The chain carries TRBV11-2 and TRBJ2-7; a weak D match, TRBD1 (6 bases). Germline V gives CDR1 SGHAT, CDR2 FQNNGV. Trimming removed 8 bases at V and 0 bases at J, with 23 bases between. The CDR3 covers 17 residues. CDR3 sequence reads: CASSPPRGGPSSYEQYF. Written as DNA, the CDR3 is TGTGCCAGCTCACCGCCCAGGGGTGGGCCTAGCTCCTACGAGCAGTACTTC.

The chain carries TRBV18 and TRBJ1-2; 10 positions agree with TRBD1. Germline V gene lookup returns CDR1 KGHSH and CDR2 LQKENI. The ends lost 5 bases at V and 8 bases at J; junction bases unmatched: 14. The CDR3 is 16 amino acids. The chain's CDR3 is CASSSTGGASDGGYTF. In DNA, the CDR3 is TGTGCCAGCTCATCGACAGGGGGCGCGAGTGATGGAGGCTACACCTTC. The full variable domain, in which reference TRBV18 and TRBJ1-2 provide the parts outside the CDR3, is NAGVMQNPRHLVRRRGQEARLRCSPMKGHSHVYWYRQLPEEGLKFMVYLQKENIIDESGMPKERFSAEFPKEGPSILRIQQVVRGDSAAYFCASSSTGGASDGGYTFGSGTRLTVV.

The CDR3 sequence is CASSSGQKLAVAYEQYF. The DNA of the CDR3 is TGTGCCAGCTCATCAGGACAAAAGCTAGCGGTTGCCTACGAGCAGTACTTC. V usage is TRBV18 and J usage is TRBJ2-7, with TRBD2 identical over 7 bases. The CDR3 length is 17 residues. V lost 5 bases, J lost 2 bases, and 15 bases stayed unmatched. Germline V gene data show CDR1 as KGHSH and CDR2 as LQKENI.

The table lists this clone with a count of one. The chain joins TRBV11-1 to TRBJ2-5; D remains ambiguous. The CDR3 is 13 residues long. Trimming took off 5 bases at V and 1 base at J, with 8 bases between the two ends. Germline V gene lookup returns CDR1 SGHAT and CDR2 FQDESV (reference sequence). CDR3 protein: CASSERFQETQYF. The DNA of the CDR3 is TGTGCCAGCAGCGAACGTTTCCAAGAGACCCAGTACTTC.

This chain links TRBV7-8 with TRBJ2-3; 15 bases agree with TRBD2. The V and J ends lost 5 bases and 0 bases, in that order; junction bases with no gene match: 9. Per the germline V gene, CDR1 is SGHVS and CDR2 is FQNEAQ. CDR3 size: 19 residues. The CDR3 DNA follows: TGTGCCAGCAGCCCAATGGGGACTAGCGGGAGGCCTAGCACAGATACGCAGTATTTT. It codes for CASSPMGTSGRPSTDTQYF.

V gene TRBV2 combines with J gene TRBJ1-2; 7 bases match TRBD1. V was pared by 6 bases and J by 8 bases, with 9 bases of the junction left unmatched. The CDR3 runs 13 residues. Germline CDR1 and CDR2: SNHLY and FYNNEI. Here the CDR3 DNA reads TGTGCCAGCAGCGTACAGGGGATTTGGGGCTACACCTTC. Translation gives CASSVQGIWGYTF.

This chain uses TRBV7-9 with TRBJ2-2; TRBD1 is a possible D gene (6 bases). Germline V gives CDR1 SEHNR, CDR2 FQNEAQ (reference sequence). The CDR3 has 15 residues. V lost 5 bases and J lost 3, with 13 bases in between. The CDR3 DNA is TGTGCCAGCAGCAAGTGGGACACTGACACCGGGGAGCTGTTTTTT. It yields the protein CASSKWDTDTGELFF.

The count of this clone is one. This sequence joins TRBV28 and TRBJ2-7, with 11 bases fitting TRBD2. Germline CDR1 reads MDHEN; CDR2 reads SYDVKM. This CDR3 region has 14 residues. The trim removed 6 bases at V and 4 bases at J, leaving 5 bases unmatched. The CDR3 sequence is CASSRLAGRYEQYF. The CDR3 bases are TGTGCCAGCAGCAGACTAGCGGGAAGGTACGAGCAGTACTTC.

The CDR3 DNA is TGTGCCAGCAGTCTGGGCGGGACAGGTACCTACGAGCAGTACTTC. This codes for CASSLGGTGTYEQYF. The gene calls are TRBV2 and TRBJ2-7, with 8 bases that match TRBD1. V dropped 5 bases and J dropped 2; count of bases not matched to a gene: 8. CDR1 is SNHLY, CDR2 FYNNEI, per germline. This CDR3 region has 15 residues.

This clone was seen once. V and J are TRBV28 and TRBJ1-4; TRBD1 agrees at 7 bases. In germline, CDR1 is MDHEN, CDR2 SYDVKM. The CDR3 length is 15 residues. J lost 3 bases, V lost 3 bases, and 4 bases had no gene match. The CDR3 DNA reads as TGTGCCAGCAGTTTTACGGGACAGTCTAATGAAAAACTGTTTTTT. Residues: CASSFTGQSNEKLFF.

The chain joins TRBV11-2 to TRBJ2-7; possibly TRBD2 for D (6 bases). This CDR3 region has 15 residues. V lost 0 bases, J lost 3 bases, and 12 bases lay in between. Germline lookup yields CDR1 SGHAT and CDR2 FQNNGV. The CDR3 loop is CASSLERGGLYEQYF. CDR3 bases: TGTGCCAGCAGCTTAGAGCGGGGTGGGCTCTACGAGCAGTACTTC.

V is TRBV5-1 and J is TRBJ2-7; D is uncertain. CDR3 size: 14 residues. Per germline, CDR1 SGHRS and CDR2 YFSETQ. V was pared by 5 bases and J by 2 bases, with 14 bases between. CDR3 amino acids: CASRRGPWAYEQYF. In DNA form, the CDR3 reads TGCGCCAGCAGAAGAGGACCGTGGGCCTACGAGCAGTACTTC.

The chain recombines TRBV6-5 with TRBJ1-5; 7 bases match TRBD1. The CDR3 has 15 residues. CDR1 is MNHEY, CDR2 SVGAGI, per germline. Trimming took 2 bases from V and 7 from J; bases not matched to a gene: 8. The CDR3 coding sequence is TGTGCCAGCAGTTACGATGGACAGGCGGGACAGCCCCAGCATTTT. It specifies CASSYDGQAGQPQHF.